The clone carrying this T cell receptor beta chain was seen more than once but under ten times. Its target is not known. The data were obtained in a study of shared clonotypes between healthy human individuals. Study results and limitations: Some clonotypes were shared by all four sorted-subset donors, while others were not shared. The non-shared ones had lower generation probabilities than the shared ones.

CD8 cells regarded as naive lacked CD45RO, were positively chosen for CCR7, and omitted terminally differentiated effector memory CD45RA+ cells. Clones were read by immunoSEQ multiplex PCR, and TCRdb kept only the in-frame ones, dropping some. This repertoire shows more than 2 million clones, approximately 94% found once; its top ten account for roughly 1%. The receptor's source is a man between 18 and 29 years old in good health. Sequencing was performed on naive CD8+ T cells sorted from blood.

The CDR3 spells CASSEGYGSPYTGELFF. DNA for the CDR3: TGTGCCAGCAGTGAAGGTTATGGGTCTCCCTACACCGGGGAGCTGTTTTTT. The chain joins TRBV6-1 to TRBJ2-2; unclear D gene. The germline gives CDR1 MNHNS, CDR2 SASEGT. Trimming cost V 1 base and J 3 bases, with 15 bases left between them. This CDR3 has 17 amino acids.